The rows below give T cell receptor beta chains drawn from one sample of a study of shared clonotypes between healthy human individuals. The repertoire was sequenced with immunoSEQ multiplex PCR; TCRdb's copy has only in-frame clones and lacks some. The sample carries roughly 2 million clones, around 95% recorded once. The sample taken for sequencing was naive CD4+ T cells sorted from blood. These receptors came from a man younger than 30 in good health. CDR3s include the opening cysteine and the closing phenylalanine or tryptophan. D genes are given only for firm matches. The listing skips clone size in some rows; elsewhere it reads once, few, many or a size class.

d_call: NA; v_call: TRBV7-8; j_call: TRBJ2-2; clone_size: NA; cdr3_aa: CASSFRDGTGELFF; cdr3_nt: TGTGCCAGCAGCTTCAGGGATGGGACCGGGGAGCTGTTTTTT
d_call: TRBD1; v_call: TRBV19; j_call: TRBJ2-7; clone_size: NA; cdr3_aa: CASSLGAGGPYEQYF; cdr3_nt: TGTGCCAGTAGTCTTGGGGCAGGGGGCCCCTACGAGCAGTACTTC
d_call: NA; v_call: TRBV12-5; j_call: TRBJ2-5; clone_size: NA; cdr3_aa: CASGLVISSETQYF; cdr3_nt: TGTGCTAGTGGTTTGGTAATCTCATCGGAGACCCAGTACTTC
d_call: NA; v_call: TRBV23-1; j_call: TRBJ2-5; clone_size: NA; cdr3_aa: CASSQSVLASQETQYF; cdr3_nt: TGCGCCAGCAGTCAATCTGTATTGGCAAGTCAAGAGACCCAGTACTTC
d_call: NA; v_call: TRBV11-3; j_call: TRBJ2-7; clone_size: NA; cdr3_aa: CASSLDSAHEQYF; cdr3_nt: TGTGCCAGCAGCTTAGATAGCGCGCACGAGCAGTACTTC
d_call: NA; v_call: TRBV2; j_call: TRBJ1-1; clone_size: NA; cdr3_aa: CASAGTPNTEAFF; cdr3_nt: TGTGCCTCCGCGGGGACACCGAACACTGAAGCTTTCTTT
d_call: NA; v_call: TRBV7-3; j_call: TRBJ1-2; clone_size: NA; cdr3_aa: CASSPPGAFYGYTF; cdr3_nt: TGTGCCAGCAGCCCCCCCGGGGCATTCTATGGCTACACCTTC
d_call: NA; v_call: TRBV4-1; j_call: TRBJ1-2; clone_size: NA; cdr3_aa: CASSQDGVSFYGYTF; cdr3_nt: TGCGCCAGCAGCCAAGATGGCGTATCTTTCTATGGCTACACCTTC
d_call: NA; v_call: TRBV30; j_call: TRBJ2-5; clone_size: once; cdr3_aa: CAWRQKIQETQYF; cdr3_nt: TGTGCCTGGAGGCAGAAAATCCAAGAGACCCAGTACTTC
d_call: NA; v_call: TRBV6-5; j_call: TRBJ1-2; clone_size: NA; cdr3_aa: CASSYSEGNYGYTF; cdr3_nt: TGTGCCAGCAGTTACTCAGAGGGTAACTATGGCTACACCTTC
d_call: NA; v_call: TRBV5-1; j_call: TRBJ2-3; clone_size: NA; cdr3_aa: CASSLRGLVASTDTQYF; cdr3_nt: TGCGCCAGCAGCCTCCGGGGACTGGTCGCTAGCACAGATACGCAGTATTTT
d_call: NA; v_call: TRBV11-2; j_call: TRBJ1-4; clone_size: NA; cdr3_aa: CASSQGRLLKLFF; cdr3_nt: TGTGCCAGCAGCCAAGGACGGTTGTTGAAACTGTTTTTT
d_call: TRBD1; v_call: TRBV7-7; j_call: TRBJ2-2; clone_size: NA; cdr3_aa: CASSLSGTGTGELFF; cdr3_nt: TGTGCTAGCAGCTTAAGTGGGACAGGAACCGGGGAGCTGTTTTTT
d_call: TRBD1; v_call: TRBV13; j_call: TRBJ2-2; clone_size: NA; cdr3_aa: CASRTTGVDGTGELFF; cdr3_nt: TGTGCCAGCAGAACAACAGGGGTAGACGGCACCGGGGAGCTGTTTTTT
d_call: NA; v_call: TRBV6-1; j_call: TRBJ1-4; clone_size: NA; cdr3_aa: CASRMTSVGDEKLFF; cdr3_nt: TGTGCCAGCAGGATGACCTCGGTGGGCGATGAAAAACTGTTTTTT
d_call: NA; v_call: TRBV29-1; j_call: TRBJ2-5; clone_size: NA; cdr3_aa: CSVPQGGPGGQTQYF; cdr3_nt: TGCAGCGTTCCCCAAGGGGGGCCGGGGGGACAGACCCAGTACTTC